This T cell receptor (beta chain) stems from a study of blood T cell repertoires in COVID-19. As for the study in general: Nucleic acid was either cDNA or gDNA, and it came from T cells, B-cell-depleted T cells, or PBMCs.

The CDR3 sequence is 15 residues long. Per the germline V gene, CDR1 is MGHRA and CDR2 is YSYEKL. Trimming took off 4 bases at V and 7 bases at J, with 17 bases between the two ends. Cohort 3 recovered donors had two negative PCRs, clearance, or symptom resolution. Per the original data handling: Estimation of nucleated cell counts relied on the amplification of reference gene primers. Assay used: immunoSEQ multiplex PCR; TCRdb lists only in-frame clones, some missing. V and J calls and clone size come straight from that table; D and trimming were deduced from the DNA. The table lists about 150,000 clones, 86% of them singletons.

This sequence joins TRBV4-1 and TRBJ2-1, with D possibly being TRBD1 (6 bases). The source material was PBMCs or T cells enriched from blood (not recorded which). The source is a man aged 50 to 60 who had recovered from COVID-19. The chain's CDR3 is CASSPATGLSNEQFF. The CDR3 region has the DNA TGCGCCAGCAGCCCCGCGACAGGTCTCTCAAATGAGCAGTTCTTC.